This T cell receptor beta chain derives from a study of blood T cell repertoires in COVID-19. In the study overall: The United States, Italy and Spain were the sources of the acute and convalescent COVID-19 samples. The cDNA or gDNA used as material had been derived from T cells, B-cell-depleted T cells, or PBMCs.

Source study methods: For nucleated cells, counts were estimated from reference gene primer amplification. Produced via immunoSEQ multiplex PCR; TCRdb's table is partial and in-frame only. V and J calls and clone size are as listed in that table; D and trimming were resolved from the DNA. The repertoire holds roughly 16,000 clones, with around four fifths as singletons. In germline, CDR1 is LNHNV, CDR2 YYDKDF (reference sequence). Trimming at V came to 3 bases and at J to 4 bases, leaving 5 bases not matched to a gene. CDR3 length equals 15 residues. Sequenced material: peripheral blood. This TCR was recovered from a man of 80 years or more with active COVID-19. This chain connects TRBV15 to TRBJ1-2; TRBD1 matches at 10 bases. DNA for the CDR3: TGTGCCACCAGCAGGGACAGGGGGGAGAGCTATGGCTACACCTTC. Translated: CATSRDRGESYGYTF. The complete variable domain, with remaining parts taken from reference TRBV15 and TRBJ1-2, reads DAMVIQNPRYQVTQFGKPVTLSCSQTLNHNVMYWYQQKSSQAPKLLFHYYDKDFNNEADTPDNFQSRRPNTSFCFLDIRSPGLGDTAMYLCATSRDRGESYGYTFGSGTRLTVV.